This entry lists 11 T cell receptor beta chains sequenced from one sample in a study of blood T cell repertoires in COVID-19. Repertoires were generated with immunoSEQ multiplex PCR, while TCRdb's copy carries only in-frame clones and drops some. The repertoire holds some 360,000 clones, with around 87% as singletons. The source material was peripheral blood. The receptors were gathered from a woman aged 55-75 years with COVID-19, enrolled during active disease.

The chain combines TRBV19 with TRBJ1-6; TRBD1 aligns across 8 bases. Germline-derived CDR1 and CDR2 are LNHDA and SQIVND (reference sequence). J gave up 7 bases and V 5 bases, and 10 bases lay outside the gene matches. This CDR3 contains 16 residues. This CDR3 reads CASSPHHRGNNSPLHF. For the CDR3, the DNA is TGTGCCAGTAGTCCCCACCACAGGGGGAACAATTCACCCCTCCACTTT.

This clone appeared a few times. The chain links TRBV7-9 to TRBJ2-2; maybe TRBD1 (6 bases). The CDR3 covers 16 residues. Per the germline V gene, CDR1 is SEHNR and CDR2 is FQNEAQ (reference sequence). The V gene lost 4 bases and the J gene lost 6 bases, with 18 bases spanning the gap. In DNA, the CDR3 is TGTGCCAGCAGCTCCTGGACAGATTACGTTGCCGGGGAGCTGTTTTTT. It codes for CASSSWTDYVAGELFF. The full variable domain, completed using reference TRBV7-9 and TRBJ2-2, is DTGVSQNPRHKITKRGQNVTFRCDPISEHNRLYWYRQTLGQGPEFLTYFQNEAQLEKSRLLSDRFSAERPKGSFSTLEIQRTEQGDSAMYLCASSSWTDYVAGELFFGEGSRLTVL.

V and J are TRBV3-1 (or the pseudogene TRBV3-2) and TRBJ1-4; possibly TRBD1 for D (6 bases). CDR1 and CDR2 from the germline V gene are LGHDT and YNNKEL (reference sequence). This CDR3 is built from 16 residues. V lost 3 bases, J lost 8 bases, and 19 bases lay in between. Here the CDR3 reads CASSHAIVPGDEKLFF. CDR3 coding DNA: TGTGCCAGCAGCCACGCGATCGTTCCAGGGGACGAAAAACTGTTTTTT.

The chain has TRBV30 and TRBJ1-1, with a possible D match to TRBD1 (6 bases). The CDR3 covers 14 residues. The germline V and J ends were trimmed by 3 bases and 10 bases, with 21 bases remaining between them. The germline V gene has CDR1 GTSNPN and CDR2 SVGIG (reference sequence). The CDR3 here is CAWSRPLDRNRAFF. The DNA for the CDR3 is TGTGCCTGGAGCCGACCCCTCGACAGGAACAGAGCTTTCTTT.

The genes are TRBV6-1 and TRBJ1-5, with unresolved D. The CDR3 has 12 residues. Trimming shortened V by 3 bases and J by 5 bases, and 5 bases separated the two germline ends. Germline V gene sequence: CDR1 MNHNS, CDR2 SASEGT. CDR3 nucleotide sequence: TGTGCCAGCAGTGAGAGATATCAGCCCCAGCATTTT. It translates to CASSERYQPQHF.

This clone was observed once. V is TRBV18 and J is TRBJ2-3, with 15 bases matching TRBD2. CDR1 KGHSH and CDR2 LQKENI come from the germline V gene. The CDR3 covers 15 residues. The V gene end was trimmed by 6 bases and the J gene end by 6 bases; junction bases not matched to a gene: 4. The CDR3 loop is CASSGLAGGSDTQYF. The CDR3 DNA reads TGTGCCAGCTCCGGACTAGCGGGGGGGTCTGATACGCAGTATTTT.

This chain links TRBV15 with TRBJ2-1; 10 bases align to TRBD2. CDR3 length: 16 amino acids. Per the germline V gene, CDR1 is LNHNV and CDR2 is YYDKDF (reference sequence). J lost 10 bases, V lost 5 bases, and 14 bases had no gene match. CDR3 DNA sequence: TGTGCCACCAGCCCCCACCCGGCTAGCGGGGGACACGAGCAGTTCTTC. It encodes CATSPHPASGGHEQFF.

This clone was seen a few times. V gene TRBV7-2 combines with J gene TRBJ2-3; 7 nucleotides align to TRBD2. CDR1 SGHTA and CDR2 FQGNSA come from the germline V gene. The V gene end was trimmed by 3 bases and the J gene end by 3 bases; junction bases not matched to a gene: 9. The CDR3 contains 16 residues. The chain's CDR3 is CASSFAGTTSTDTQYF. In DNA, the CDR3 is TGTGCCAGCAGCTTTGCGGGGACTACCTCGACAGATACGCAGTATTTT.

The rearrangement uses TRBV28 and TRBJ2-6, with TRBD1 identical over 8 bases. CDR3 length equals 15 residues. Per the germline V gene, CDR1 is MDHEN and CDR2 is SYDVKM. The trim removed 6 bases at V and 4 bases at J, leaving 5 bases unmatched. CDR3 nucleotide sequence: TGTGCCAGCAGGAGACAGGGGCTCGGGGCCAACGTCCTGACTTTC. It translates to CASRRQGLGANVLTF.

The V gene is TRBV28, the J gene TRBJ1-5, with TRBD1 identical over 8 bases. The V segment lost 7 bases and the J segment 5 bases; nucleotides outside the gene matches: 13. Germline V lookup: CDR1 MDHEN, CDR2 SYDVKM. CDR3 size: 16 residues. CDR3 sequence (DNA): TGTGCCAGCACCAACCCCCACAGGGGGACCTATCAGCCCCAGCATTTT. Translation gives CASTNPHRGTYQPQHF.

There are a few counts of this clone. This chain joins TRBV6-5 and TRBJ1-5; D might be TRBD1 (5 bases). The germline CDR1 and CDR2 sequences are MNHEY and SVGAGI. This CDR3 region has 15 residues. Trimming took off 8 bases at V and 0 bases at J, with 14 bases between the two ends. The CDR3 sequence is CASFQGAYSNQPQHF. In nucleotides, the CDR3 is TGTGCCAGCTTCCAAGGGGCTTATAGCAATCAGCCCCAGCATTTT.